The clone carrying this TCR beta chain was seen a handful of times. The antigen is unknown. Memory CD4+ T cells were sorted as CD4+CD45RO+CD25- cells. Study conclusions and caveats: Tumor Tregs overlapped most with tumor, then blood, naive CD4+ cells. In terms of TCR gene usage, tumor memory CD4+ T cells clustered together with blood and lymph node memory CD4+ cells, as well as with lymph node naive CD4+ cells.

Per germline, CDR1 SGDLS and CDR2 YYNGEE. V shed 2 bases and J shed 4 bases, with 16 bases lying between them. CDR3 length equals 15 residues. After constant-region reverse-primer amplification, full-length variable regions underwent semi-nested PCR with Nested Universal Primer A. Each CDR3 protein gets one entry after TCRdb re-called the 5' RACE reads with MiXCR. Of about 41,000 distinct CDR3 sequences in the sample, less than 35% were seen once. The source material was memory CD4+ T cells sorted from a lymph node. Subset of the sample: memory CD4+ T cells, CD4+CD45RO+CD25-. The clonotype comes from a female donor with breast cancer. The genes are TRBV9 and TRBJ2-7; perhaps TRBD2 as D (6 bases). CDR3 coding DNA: TGTGCCAGCAGCGTCGACGGGGGTCGATCTTACGAGCAGTACTTC. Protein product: CASSVDGGRSYEQYF.